This TCR beta chain is from a study of cytomegalovirus exposure and HLA in healthy donors. Per germline, CDR1 MNHNS and CDR2 SASEGT. Trimming removed 3 bases at V and 3 bases at J, with 8 bases between. The CDR3 extends over 13 amino acids. PCR amplification relied on 60 Vbeta primers (plus 13 Jbeta primers). This table comes from immunoSEQ multiplex PCR, and its TCRdb copy is limited to in-frame clones, with some not included. The sample carries 150,000 or so clones, more than 60% recorded once. Sequenced sample: PBMCs. The V gene is TRBV6-1, the J gene TRBJ1-2; D is possibly TRBD1 (5 bases). This TCR derives from a woman in her thirties or forties in good health and CMV-seropositive. DNA for the CDR3: TGTGCCAGCAGTGAGGGGGGTGACTATGGCTACACCTTC. Translated, it gives CASSEGGDYGYTF.